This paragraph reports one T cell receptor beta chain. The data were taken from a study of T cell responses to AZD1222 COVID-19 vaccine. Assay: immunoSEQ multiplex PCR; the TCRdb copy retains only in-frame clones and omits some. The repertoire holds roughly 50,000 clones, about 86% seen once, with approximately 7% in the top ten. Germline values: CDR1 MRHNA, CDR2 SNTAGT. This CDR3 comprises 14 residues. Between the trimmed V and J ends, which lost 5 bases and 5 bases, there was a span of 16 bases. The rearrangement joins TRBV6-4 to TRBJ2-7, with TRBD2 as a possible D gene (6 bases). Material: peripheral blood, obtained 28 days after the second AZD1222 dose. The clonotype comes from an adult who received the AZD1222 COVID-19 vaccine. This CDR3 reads CASSTPGLSHEQYF. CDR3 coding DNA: TGTGCCAGCAGTACGCCGGGACTGTCTCACGAGCAGTACTTC.